These 18 T cell receptor beta chains share one sample of origin, sequenced in a study of graft-versus-host responses after intestinal transplantation. The assay was immunoSEQ multiplex PCR, and TCRdb's table has in-frame clones only and misses some. This table has 90,000 to 150,000 clones, 80% to 95% appearing once. The antigens of these receptors remain unknown. Specimen: unstimulated CD4+ T cells sorted from spleen or lymph node cells, collected before intestinal transplant. All receptors derive from a human donor who received an intestinal transplant.

This chain connects TRBV7-8 to TRBJ2-7, with 14 positions matching TRBD2. Germline CDR1 SGHVS, CDR2 FQNEAQ. V lost 6 bases and J lost 5; bases outside the gene matches: 3. There are 14 residues in the CDR3. CDR3 sequence reads: CASRTGLAGDEQYF. The DNA of the CDR3 is TGTGCCAGCAGGACGGGACTAGCGGGAGACGAGCAGTACTTC.

The chain links TRBV7-6 to TRBJ2-3; D may correspond to TRBD1 or TRBD2 (5 bases each). This CDR3 region has 14 residues. Germline V gene lookup returns CDR1 SGHVS and CDR2 FNYEAQ. V gave up 2 bases and J gave up 8 bases, with 14 bases separating them. CDR3 amino acids: CASSLRIAGATQYF. The DNA of the CDR3 is TGTGCCAGCAGCTTAAGGATTGCCGGGGCTACGCAGTATTTT.

The gene calls are TRBV5-1 and TRBJ2-5; D is unclear. Germline V gives CDR1 SGHRS, CDR2 YFSETQ. The CDR3 consists of 11 residues. V shed 4 bases and J shed 4 bases, with 5 bases lying between them. For the CDR3, the DNA is TGCGCCAGCAGCGCCGGAGAGACCCAGTACTTC. Translated: CASSAGETQYF. The full variable domain, completed using reference TRBV5-1 and TRBJ2-5, is KAGVTQTPRYLIKTRGQQVTLSCSPISGHRSVSWYQQTPGQGLQFLFEYFSETQRNKGNFPGRFSGRQFSNSRSEMNVSTLELGDSALYLCASSAGETQYFGPGTRLLVL.

The rearrangement links TRBV21-1 to TRBJ2-5. TRBV21-1 is a pseudogene. The CDR3 has 12 residues. CDR3 sequence reads: CASSKDGEDEDF. For the CDR3, the DNA is TGTGCCAGCAGCAAAGATGGGGAAGACGAAGACTTC.

V and J are TRBV6-1 and TRBJ2-3, with D perhaps TRBD2 (6 bases). CDR1 and CDR2 from the germline V gene are MNHNS and SASEGT. The CDR3 covers 14 residues. Trimming shortened V by 4 bases and J by 2 bases, and 10 bases separated the two germline ends. CDR3 region: CASSGRALTDTQYF. The CDR3, as DNA: TGTGCCAGCAGTGGGAGGGCCCTCACAGATACGCAGTATTTT.

This rearrangement joins TRBV5-1 to TRBJ2-7; TRBD1 might be the D (5 bases). The CDR3 is 12 amino acids. Germline V gene lookup returns CDR1 SGHRS and CDR2 YFSETQ. Trimming shortened V by 4 bases and J by 3 bases, and 8 bases separated the two germline ends. For the CDR3, the DNA is TGCGCCAGCAGCAATGACAGCTACGAGCAGTACTTC. This gives the protein CASSNDSYEQYF.

This clone was recorded a few times. The V call is TRBV19, the J call TRBJ1-2; D is possibly TRBD1 (5 bases). V lost 6 bases to trimming and J lost 2 bases, with 16 bases between them. Germline V lookup: CDR1 LNHDA, CDR2 SQIVND (reference sequence). This CDR3 has 15 residues. The CDR3 reads CASRPDSNLNYGYTF. The CDR3 DNA sequence: TGTGCCAGTAGGCCCGACAGTAACCTAAACTATGGCTACACCTTC.

The V and J genes are TRBV18 and TRBJ2-7; 9 bases agree with TRBD1. Germline-derived CDR1 and CDR2 are KGHSH and LQKENI. CDR3 length: 14 amino acids. V trimming: 2 bases; J trimming: 3 bases; junction bases outside the gene matches: 2. The CDR3 DNA reads as TGTGCCAGCTCACCAGAGGGACAGGGCTACGAGCAGTACTTC. Translated: CASSPEGQGYEQYF.

CDR3 bases: TGTGCTAGTGGTTTGGGCAGGGGGCTAGTCACTGAAGCTTTCTTT. Amino acid sequence: CASGLGRGLVTEAFF. This rearrangement joins TRBV12-5 to TRBJ1-1, with TRBD1 matching over 8 bases. V was pared by 1 base and J by 4 bases, with 5 bases of the junction left unmatched. There are 15 residues in the CDR3. The germline gives CDR1 LGHNT, CDR2 FRNRAP.

The chain uses TRBV5-1 and TRBJ2-1, with 12 bases identical to TRBD2. There are 16 residues in the CDR3. V trimming: 0 bases; J trimming: 9 bases; junction bases outside the gene matches: 7. CDR1 SGHRS and CDR2 YFSETQ come from the germline V gene. The CDR3 sequence is CASSLGASGRAGEQFF. CDR3 sequence (DNA): TGCGCCAGCAGCTTGGGGGCTAGCGGGAGGGCTGGTGAGCAGTTCTTC.

The V gene is TRBV30, the J gene TRBJ1-1; no clear D gene. Trimming pared 0 bases from V and 7 bases from J, leaving 6 bases between. The CDR3 totals 11 residues. Germline V gives CDR1 GTSNPN, CDR2 SVGIG (reference sequence). This chain's CDR3 is CAWSVRDEAFF. The CDR3 region has the DNA TGTGCCTGGAGTGTGCGGGATGAAGCTTTCTTT.

The chain combines TRBV20-1 with TRBJ2-7, with a tentative D call TRBD1 (5 bases). Germline V CDR1 and CDR2: DFQATT, SNEGSKA (reference sequence). Trimming removed 3 bases at V and 3 bases at J, with 6 bases between. The CDR3 has 11 residues. This CDR3 reads CSARDNYEQYF. CDR3 sequence (DNA): TGCAGTGCTAGGGACAACTACGAGCAGTACTTC.

J is TRBJ1-5 and V is TRBV6-1; 7 bases agree with TRBD1. CDR1 is MNHNS and CDR2 is SASEGT in the germline V gene. CDR3 length: 13 residues. V was pared by 5 bases and J by 6 bases, with 4 bases of the junction left unmatched. In DNA form, the CDR3 reads TGTGCCAGCAGTCGCGACAGGGTTCAGCCCCAGCATTTT. Translation: CASSRDRVQPQHF.

The chain links TRBV6-5 to TRBJ2-1; D call uncertain. V lost 6 bases to trimming and J lost 5 bases, with 5 bases between them. The germline gives CDR1 MNHEY, CDR2 SVGAGI. This CDR3 comprises 11 residues. CDR3 DNA sequence: TGTGCCAGCAGGCAAGACAATGAGCAGTTCTTC. This gives the protein CASRQDNEQFF.

J is TRBJ2-2 and V is TRBV11-3; the D call may be TRBD1 or TRBD2 (5 bases each). The germline gives CDR1 SGHNT, CDR2 YENEEA. The CDR3 consists of 15 residues. Deletions cut 2 bases from V and 4 bases from J, with 11 bases between. CDR3 coding DNA: TGTGCCAGCAGCTTATCCGGGACCACCACCGGGGAGCTGTTTTTT. Translation gives CASSLSGTTTGELFF.

The chain recombines TRBV5-1 with TRBJ2-5, with D maybe TRBD2 (6 bases). The J call is uncertain, as TRBJ2-7 better fits the DNA end. Germline V lookup: CDR1 SGHRS, CDR2 YFSETQ. The length of the CDR3 is 15 residues. The CDR3 coding sequence is TGCGCCAGCAGCTTCCTCACGGGAGCGAGCTACGAGCAGTACTTC. As protein: CASSFLTGASYEQYF.

The genes are TRBV27 and TRBJ1-4; no clear D. In germline, CDR1 is MNHEY, CDR2 SMNVEV (reference sequence). Trimming shortened V by 6 bases and J by 3 bases, and 11 bases separated the two germline ends. The CDR3 is 14 residues long. CDR3 residues: CASSLAVANEKLFF. Here the CDR3 DNA reads TGTGCCAGCAGCTTGGCCGTGGCTAATGAAAAACTGTTTTTT.

The chain combines TRBV20-1 with TRBJ1-4, with a tentative D call TRBD1 (5 bases). Trimming took off 7 bases at V and 8 bases at J, with 11 bases between the two ends. This CDR3 region has 11 residues. The germline V gene has CDR1 DFQATT and CDR2 SNEGSKA (reference sequence). CDR3 sequence (DNA): TGCAGTGTCCCCGGGGGGGAAAAACTGTTTTTT. Protein product: CSVPGGEKLFF.